The source of this T cell receptor beta chain is a study of cytomegalovirus exposure and HLA in healthy donors. The CDR3 runs 14 residues. CDR1 MNHEY and CDR2 SMNVEV come from the germline V gene (reference sequence). Both 60 Vbeta primers and 13 Jbeta primers went into the PCR. The table came from immunoSEQ multiplex PCR; TCRdb's copy has only in-frame clones and leaves some out. This table has around 190,000 clones, around 78% appearing once. This receptor was identified in a woman in her thirties in good health and CMV-seropositive. Material for sequencing was PBMCs. V is TRBV27 and J is TRBJ2-5; 10 bases map to TRBD1. The DNA end is more similar to TRBJ2-7, so the J call may be wrong. The DNA of the CDR3 is TGTGCCAGCAGCCTACGGACAGGGGGTGGCGAGCAGTACTTC. Residues: CASSLRTGGGEQYF.